A few counts support the clone carrying this TCR beta chain. This sample was taken from a study of T-cell reconstitution after alpha-beta-depleted transplantation in children. Unique molecular identifiers were incorporated during preparation of the TCRbeta library. One entry per CDR3 protein, called by TCRdb with MiXCR from the PCR reads. This sample yields about a million distinct CDR3 sequences, of which around 30% are seen a single time; approximately 30% belongs to the top ten. The TCR comes from a boy younger than two who had a stem cell transplant for SCID, so the T cells may come from the graft donor. Sequenced material: PBMCs, mostly from graft donor cells, taken 360 days after TCRalphabeta/CD19-depleted stem cell transplant.

CDR3 amino acids: CASSALKGNHEQFF. The CDR3 DNA is TGTGCCAGCAGCGCCCTTAAGGGAAACCATGAGCAGTTCTTC. The chain is built from TRBV7-3 and TRBJ2-1; D uncertain. The CDR3 is 14 amino acids. CDR1 is SGHTA, CDR2 FQGTGA, per germline. V dropped 5 bases and J dropped 8 bases, with 16 bases sitting between them. Using reference TRBV7-3 and TRBJ2-1 for the parts outside the CDR3, the full variable domain is GAGVSQTPSNKVTEKGKYVELRCDPISGHTALYWYRQSLGQGPEFLIYFQGTGAADDSGLPNDRFFAVRPEGSVSTLKIQRTERGDSAVYLCASSALKGNHEQFFGPGTRLTVL.